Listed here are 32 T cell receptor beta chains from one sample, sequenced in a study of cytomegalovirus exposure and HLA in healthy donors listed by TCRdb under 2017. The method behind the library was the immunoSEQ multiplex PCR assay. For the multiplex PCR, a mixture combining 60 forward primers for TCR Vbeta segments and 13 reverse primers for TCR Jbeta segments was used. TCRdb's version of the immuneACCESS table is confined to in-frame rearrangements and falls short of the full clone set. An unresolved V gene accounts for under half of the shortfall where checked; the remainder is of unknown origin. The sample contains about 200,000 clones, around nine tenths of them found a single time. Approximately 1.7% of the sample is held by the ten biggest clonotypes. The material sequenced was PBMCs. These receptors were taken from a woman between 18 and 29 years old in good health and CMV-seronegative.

In DNA form, the CDR3 reads TGTGCCAGCAGTGTTGTAGCGGGGCCGCCCCCGGAGTACGAGCAGTACTTC. It codes for CASSVVAGPPPEYEQYF. The rearrangement joins TRBV6-1 to TRBJ2-7; 8 positions agree with TRBD2. The CDR3 runs to 17 residues. Germline trimming cut 4 bases from V and 4 bases from J; bases unmatched to any gene: 15. CDR1 is MNHNS, CDR2 SASEGT, per germline.

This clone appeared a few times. The CDR3 reads CASILNQPQHF. Written as DNA, the CDR3 is TGTGCCAGCATTCTCAATCAGCCCCAGCATTTT. The V gene is TRBV28, the J gene TRBJ1-5; D gene ambiguous. V lost 7 bases to trimming and J lost 3 bases, with 4 bases between them. Germline V gene sequence: CDR1 MDHEN, CDR2 SYDVKM. The CDR3 contains 11 residues.

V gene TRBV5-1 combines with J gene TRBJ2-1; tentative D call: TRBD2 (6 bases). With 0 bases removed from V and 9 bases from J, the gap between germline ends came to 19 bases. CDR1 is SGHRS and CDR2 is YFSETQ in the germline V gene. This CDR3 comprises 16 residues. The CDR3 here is CASSLGPLGEAGEQFF. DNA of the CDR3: TGCGCCAGCAGCTTGGGTCCTTTGGGGGAGGCTGGTGAGCAGTTCTTC.

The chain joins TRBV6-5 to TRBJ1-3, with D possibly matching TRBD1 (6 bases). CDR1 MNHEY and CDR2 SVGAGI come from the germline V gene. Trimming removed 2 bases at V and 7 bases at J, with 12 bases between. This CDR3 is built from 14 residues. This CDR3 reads CASSYGGAGNTIYF. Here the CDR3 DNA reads TGTGCCAGCAGTTACGGGGGGGCAGGGAACACCATATATTTT.

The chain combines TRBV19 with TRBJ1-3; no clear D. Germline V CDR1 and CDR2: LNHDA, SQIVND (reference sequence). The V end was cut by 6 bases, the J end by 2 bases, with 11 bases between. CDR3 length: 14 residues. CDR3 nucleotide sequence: TGTGCCAGTAGCAGACTTTCGACTGGAAACACCATATATTTT. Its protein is CASSRLSTGNTIYF.

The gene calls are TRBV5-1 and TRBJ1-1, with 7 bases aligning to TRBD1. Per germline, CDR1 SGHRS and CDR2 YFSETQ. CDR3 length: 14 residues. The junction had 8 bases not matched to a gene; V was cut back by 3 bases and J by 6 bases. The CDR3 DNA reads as TGCGCCAGCAGCTCGAGGGGGCAACGAGCTGAAGCTTTCTTT. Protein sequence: CASSSRGQRAEAFF. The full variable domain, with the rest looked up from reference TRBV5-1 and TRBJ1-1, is KAGVTQTPRYLIKTRGQQVTLSCSPISGHRSVSWYQQTPGQGLQFLFEYFSETQRNKGNFPGRFSGRQFSNSRSEMNVSTLELGDSALYLCASSSRGQRAEAFFGQGTRLTVV.

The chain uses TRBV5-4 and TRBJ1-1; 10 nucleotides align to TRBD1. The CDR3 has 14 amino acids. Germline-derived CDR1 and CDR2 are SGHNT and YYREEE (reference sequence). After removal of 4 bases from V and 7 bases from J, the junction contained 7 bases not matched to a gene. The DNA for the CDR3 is TGTGCCAGCAGCAAGACAGGGGGCGGGCTTGAAGCTTTCTTT. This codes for CASSKTGGGLEAFF.

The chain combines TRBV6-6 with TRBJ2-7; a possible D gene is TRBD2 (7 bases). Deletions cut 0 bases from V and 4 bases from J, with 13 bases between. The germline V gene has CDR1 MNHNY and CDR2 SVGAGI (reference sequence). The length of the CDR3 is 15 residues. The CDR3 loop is CASSYSPGGTYEQYF. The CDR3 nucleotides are TGTGCCAGCAGTTACTCGCCGGGGGGCACTTACGAGCAGTACTTC.

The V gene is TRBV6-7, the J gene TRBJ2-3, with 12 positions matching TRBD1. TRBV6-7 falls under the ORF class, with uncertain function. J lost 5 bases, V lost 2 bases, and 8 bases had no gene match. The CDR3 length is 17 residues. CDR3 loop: CASSYPRDRGQVDTQYF. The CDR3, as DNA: TGTGCCAGCAGTTACCCCCGGGACAGGGGGCAGGTAGATACGCAGTATTTT.

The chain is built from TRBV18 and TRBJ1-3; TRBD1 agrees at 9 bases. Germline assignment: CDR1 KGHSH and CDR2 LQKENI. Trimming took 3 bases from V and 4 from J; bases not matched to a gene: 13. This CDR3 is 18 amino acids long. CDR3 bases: TGTGCCAGCTCACCTAGTATGGACGGGACAGGGTACGGAAACACCATATATTTT. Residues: CASSPSMDGTGYGNTIYF.

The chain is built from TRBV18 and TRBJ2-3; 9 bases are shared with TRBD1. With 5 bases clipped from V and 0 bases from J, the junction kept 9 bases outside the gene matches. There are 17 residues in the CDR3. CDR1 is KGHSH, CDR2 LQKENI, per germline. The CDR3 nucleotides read TGTGCCAGCTCAGCTCCGACAGGGGGAGAAAGCACAGATACGCAGTATTTT. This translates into CASSAPTGGESTDTQYF.

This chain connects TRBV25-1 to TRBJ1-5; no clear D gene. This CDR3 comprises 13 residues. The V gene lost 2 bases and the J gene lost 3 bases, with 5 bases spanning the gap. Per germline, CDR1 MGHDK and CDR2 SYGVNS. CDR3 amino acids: CASSEDINQPQHF. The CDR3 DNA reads TGTGCCAGCAGTGAAGACATCAATCAGCCCCAGCATTTT.

DNA for the CDR3: TGTGCCAGCAGCGTAGCTATTAGCGGGAGTGGTACGCAGTATTTT. It codes for CASSVAISGSGTQYF. The rearrangement links TRBV9 to TRBJ2-3, with 9 positions matching TRBD2. Losses at the gene ends were 0 bases for V and 8 bases for J; bases not matched to a gene: 7. Germline V gene lookup returns CDR1 SGDLS and CDR2 YYNGEE. The CDR3 has 15 amino acids.

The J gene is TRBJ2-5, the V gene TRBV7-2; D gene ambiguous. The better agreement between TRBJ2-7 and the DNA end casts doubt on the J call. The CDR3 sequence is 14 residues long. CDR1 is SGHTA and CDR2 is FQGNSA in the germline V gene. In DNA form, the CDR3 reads TGTGCCAGCAGCCCGTTCGCGAGCTCCTACGAGCAGTACTTC. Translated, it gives CASSPFASSYEQYF.

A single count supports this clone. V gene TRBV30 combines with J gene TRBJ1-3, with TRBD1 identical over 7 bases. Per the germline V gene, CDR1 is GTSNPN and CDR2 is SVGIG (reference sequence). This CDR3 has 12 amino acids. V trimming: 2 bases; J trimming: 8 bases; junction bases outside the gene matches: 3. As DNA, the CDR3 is TGTGCCTGGAGTCACACAGGGGACACCATATATTTT. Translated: CAWSHTGDTIYF.

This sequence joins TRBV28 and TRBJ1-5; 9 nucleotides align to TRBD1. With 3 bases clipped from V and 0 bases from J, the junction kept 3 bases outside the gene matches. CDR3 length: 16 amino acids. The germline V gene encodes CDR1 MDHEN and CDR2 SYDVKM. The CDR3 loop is CASSFRTGDSNQPQHF. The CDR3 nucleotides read TGTGCCAGCAGTTTCCGGACAGGGGATAGCAATCAGCCCCAGCATTTT.

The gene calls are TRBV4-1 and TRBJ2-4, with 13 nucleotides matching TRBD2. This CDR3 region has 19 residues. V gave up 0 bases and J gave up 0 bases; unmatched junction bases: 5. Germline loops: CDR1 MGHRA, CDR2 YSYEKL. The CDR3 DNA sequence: TGCGCCAGCAGCCAAGAAGGACTAGCGGGAGACCTAGCCAAAAACATTCAGTACTTC. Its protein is CASSQEGLAGDLAKNIQYF.

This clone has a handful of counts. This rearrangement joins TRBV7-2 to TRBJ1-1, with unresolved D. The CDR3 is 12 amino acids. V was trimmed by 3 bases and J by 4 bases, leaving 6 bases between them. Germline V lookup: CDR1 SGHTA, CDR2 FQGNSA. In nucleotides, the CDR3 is TGTGCCAGCAGCTTTGAGGTCACTGAAGCTTTCTTT. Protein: CASSFEVTEAFF.

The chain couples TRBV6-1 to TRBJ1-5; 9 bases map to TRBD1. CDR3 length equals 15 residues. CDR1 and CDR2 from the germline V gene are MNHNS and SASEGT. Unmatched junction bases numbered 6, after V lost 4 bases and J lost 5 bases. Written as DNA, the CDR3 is TGTGCCAGCAGTGTAGAAACAGGGGGCTATCAGCCCCAGCATTTT. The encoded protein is CASSVETGGYQPQHF.

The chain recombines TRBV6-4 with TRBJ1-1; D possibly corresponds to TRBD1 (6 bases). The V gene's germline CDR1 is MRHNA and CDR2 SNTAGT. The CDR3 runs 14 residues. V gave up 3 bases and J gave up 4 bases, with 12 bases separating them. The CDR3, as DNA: TGTGCCAGCAGTGAGTCCCGCAGGGGCACTGAAGCTTTCTTT. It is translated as CASSESRRGTEAFF.

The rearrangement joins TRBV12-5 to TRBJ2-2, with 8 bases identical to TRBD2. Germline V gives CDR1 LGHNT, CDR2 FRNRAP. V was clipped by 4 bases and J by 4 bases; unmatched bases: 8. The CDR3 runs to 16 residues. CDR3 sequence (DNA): TGTGCTAGTGGTTCGATTAGCGGGGTGGGCACCGGGGAGCTGTTTTTT. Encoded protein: CASGSISGVGTGELFF.

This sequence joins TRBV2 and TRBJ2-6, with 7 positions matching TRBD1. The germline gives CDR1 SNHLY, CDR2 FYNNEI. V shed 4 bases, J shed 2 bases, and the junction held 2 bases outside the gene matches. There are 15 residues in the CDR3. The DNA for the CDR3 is TGTGCCAGCAGTGGACAGGGTCCTGGGGCCAACGTCCTGACTTTC. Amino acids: CASSGQGPGANVLTF. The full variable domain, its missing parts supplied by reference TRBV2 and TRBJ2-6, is EPEVTQTPSHQVTQMGQEVILRCVPISNHLYFYWYRQILGQKVEFLVSFYNNEISEKSEIFDDQFSVERPDGSNFTLKIRSTKLEDSAMYFCASSGQGPGANVLTFGAGSRLTVL.

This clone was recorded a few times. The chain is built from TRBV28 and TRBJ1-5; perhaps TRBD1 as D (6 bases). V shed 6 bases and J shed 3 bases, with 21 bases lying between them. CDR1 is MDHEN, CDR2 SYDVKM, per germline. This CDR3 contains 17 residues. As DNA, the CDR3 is TGTGCCAGCAGGACCGGACAGACCGCCGGGACCAATCAGCCCCAGCATTTT. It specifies CASRTGQTAGTNQPQHF.

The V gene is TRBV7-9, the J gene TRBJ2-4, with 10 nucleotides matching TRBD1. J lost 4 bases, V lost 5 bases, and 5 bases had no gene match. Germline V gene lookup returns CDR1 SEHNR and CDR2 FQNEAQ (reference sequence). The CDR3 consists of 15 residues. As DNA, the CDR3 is TGTGCCAGCAGCCACAGGACAGGGGGAAAAAACATTCAGTACTTC. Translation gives CASSHRTGGKNIQYF.

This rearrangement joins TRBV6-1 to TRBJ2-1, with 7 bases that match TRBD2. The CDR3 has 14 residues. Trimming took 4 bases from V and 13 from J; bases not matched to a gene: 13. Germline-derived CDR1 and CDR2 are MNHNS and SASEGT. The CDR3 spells CASSGHPEGGIQFF. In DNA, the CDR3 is TGTGCCAGCAGTGGCCACCCGGAGGGAGGGATACAGTTCTTC.

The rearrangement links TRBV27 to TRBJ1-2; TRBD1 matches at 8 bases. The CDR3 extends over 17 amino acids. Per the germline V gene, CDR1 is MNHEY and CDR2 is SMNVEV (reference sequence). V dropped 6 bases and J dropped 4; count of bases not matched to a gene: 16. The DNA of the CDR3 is TGTGCCAGCAGCCCCGGGACAGGAAGGGCCCTAGGCTATGGCTACACCTTC. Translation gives CASSPGTGRALGYGYTF.

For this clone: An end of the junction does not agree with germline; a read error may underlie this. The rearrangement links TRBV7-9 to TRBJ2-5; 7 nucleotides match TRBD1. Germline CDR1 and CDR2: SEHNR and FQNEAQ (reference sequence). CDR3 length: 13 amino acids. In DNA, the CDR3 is TGTTCCAGCAGCTTAGGACAGGAAGAGACCCAGTACTTC. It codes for CSSSLGQEETQYF.

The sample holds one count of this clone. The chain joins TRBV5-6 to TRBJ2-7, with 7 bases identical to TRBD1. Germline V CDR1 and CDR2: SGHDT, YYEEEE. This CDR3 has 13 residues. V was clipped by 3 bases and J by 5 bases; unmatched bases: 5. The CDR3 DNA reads TGTGCCAGCAGCTCGGTGACAGGGAACGAGCAGTACTTC. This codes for CASSSVTGNEQYF.

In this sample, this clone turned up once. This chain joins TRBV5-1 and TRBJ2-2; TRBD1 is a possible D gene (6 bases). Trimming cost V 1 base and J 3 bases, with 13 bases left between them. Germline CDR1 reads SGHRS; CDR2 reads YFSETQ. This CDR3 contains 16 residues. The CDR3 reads CASSLTGTRDTGELFF. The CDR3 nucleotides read TGCGCCAGCAGCTTGACAGGGACGAGGGACACCGGGGAGCTGTTTTTT.

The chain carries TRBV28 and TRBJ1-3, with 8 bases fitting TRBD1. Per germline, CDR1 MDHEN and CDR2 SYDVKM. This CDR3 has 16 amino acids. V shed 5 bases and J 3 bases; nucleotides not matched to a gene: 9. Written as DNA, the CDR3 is TGTGCCAGCAGTCCCGCCGGGACAGGTGTTGGAAACACCATATATTTT. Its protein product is CASSPAGTGVGNTIYF.

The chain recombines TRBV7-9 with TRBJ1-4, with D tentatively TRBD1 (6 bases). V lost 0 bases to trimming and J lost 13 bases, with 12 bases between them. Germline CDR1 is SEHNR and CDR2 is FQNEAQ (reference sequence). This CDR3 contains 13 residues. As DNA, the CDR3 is TGTGCCAGCAGCTTAGCGCTGGACAGTCGACTGTTTTTT. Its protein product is CASSLALDSRLFF.

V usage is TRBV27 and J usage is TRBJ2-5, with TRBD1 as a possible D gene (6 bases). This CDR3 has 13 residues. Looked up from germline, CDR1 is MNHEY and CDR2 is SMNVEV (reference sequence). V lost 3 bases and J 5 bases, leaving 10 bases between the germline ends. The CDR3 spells CASSFWQGETQYF. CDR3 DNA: TGTGCCAGCAGTTTCTGGCAGGGGGAGACCCAGTACTTC.